This T cell receptor beta chain stems from a study of cytomegalovirus exposure and HLA in healthy donors. Primers: 60 Vbeta forward and 13 Jbeta reverse. This table comes from immunoSEQ multiplex PCR, and its TCRdb copy is limited to in-frame clones, with some not included. The profile shows tens of thousands of clones, about 89% of them singletons. Details on this clone: Its specificity is not known.

Whole-study findings and limits: Rarity held for most TCR sequences, but there were some public TCRs that occurred in many donors. The study labeled 150 to 200 TCR beta chains cytomegalovirus-associated. Earlier analysis yielded a pattern in which most TCR beta V segments were productive about 90% or about 30% of the time.

The CDR3 has 16 residues. Germline assignment: CDR1 SNHLY and CDR2 FYNNEI. With 8 bases removed from V and 2 bases from J, the gap between germline ends came to 19 bases. The receptor's source is a man aged 25 to 40 in good health and CMV-seropositive. The chain joins TRBV2 to TRBJ2-1; D might be TRBD1 (6 bases). Sequenced material: PBMCs. The CDR3: CASSGASPTPYNEQFF. CDR3 sequence (DNA): TGTGCCAGCTCAGGGGCCTCCCCTACCCCCTACAATGAGCAGTTCTTC.